One T cell receptor beta chain is described in this entry. The entry originates in a study of cytomegalovirus exposure and HLA in healthy donors. Study at large: Earlier findings included roughly 100 million unique TCR beta sequences obtained from about 180 million T cells.

Trimming cost V 0 bases and J 4 bases, with 10 bases left between them. Germline CDR1 and CDR2: MNHEY and SMNVEV (reference sequence). CDR3 length equals 14 residues. Primers included in the PCR were 60 Vbeta and 13 Jbeta primers. Original processing notes: Unique TCR beta chains numbered 60 million to 100 million in a later analysis, with around 11 million shared. Clones were sequenced by immunoSEQ multiplex PCR, and TCRdb holds only the in-frame ones, with some missing. D and trimming come from the DNA, and the V and J calls and clone size come from that table. In the table there are just over 150,000 clones, 65% to 90% of which are singletons.

This rearrangement joins TRBV27 to TRBJ2-7; TRBD1 is a possible D gene (5 bases). The clonotype originates from a man aged 50 to 59 in good health and CMV-seropositive. The specimen was PBMCs. CDR3 DNA: TGTGCCAGCAGTTTATCGGCAGGGTGGTACGAGCAGTACTTC. This sequence encodes CASSLSAGWYEQYF.